This T cell receptor (beta chain) was obtained from a study of blood T cell repertoires in COVID-19. Study in general: In each case, the material was cDNA or gDNA derived from T cells, B-cell-depleted T cells, or PBMCs.

From germline, CDR1 is MDHEN and CDR2 SYDVKM. The V end was cut by 8 bases, the J end by 6 bases, with 11 bases between. The CDR3 sequence is 12 residues long. This clone turned up a few times. The table came from immunoSEQ multiplex PCR; TCRdb's copy has only in-frame clones and leaves some out. Of roughly 400,000 clones listed, roughly 89% are singletons. This clonotype was sampled from a woman aged 45-59 years who had recovered from COVID-19. This chain joins TRBV28 and TRBJ1-5; D is ambiguous. Material for sequencing was PBMCs or T cells enriched from blood (not recorded which). The CDR3 DNA reads as TGTGCCAGCTTGGTTTCAGGTCAGCCCCAGCATTTT. It codes for CASLVSGQPQHF.